This T cell receptor beta chain came from a study of molecular identifiers for immune sequencing clone quantification (dated by TCRdb to between 2017 and 2018). Some background on the complete study: For a replicate experiment, RNA from approximately 20,000 or 100,000 naive CD8 T cells was divided into five aliquots, of which four were sequenced. The study was a methods study using CD8 T cells to benchmark molecular-identifier clustering-based TCR repertoire sequencing (MIDCIRS) and TCR RNA copy counting. Beyond this particular receptor, the publication reports: Spiked-in Jurkat TCR RNA equivalent to a single cell was reported to be detectable even among over 800,000 naive CD8 T cells. Without barcode sub-clustering, chimeric consensus sequences inflated TCR diversity; chimeras reached as high as 47%. Naive libraries contained spiked-in Jurkat TCR RNA (roughly 10 copies' worth), which is not part of the donor repertoire. Modeling gave around 3.3 recovered TCR RNA copies per cell versus 7.5 to 10 by digital PCR, implying about 30% capture efficiency. In CMV-specific effector cells, clones with more than 20 RNA copies accounted for over 99% of molecules, whereas in naive cells such clones accounted for under 1%. The sizes of highly expanded clones could end up underestimated when identical TCR molecules share a barcode.

The library was produced with PCR. These reads were obtained on a NextSeq 500. Bulk TCR libraries were generated as previously described, with the TCR primers listed in Table S5 used. Purification of total RNA was performed with the Qiagen AllPrep DNA/RNA kit. Before analysis, reads from multiple sequencing runs of the same library were pooled. For the original study's pipeline: Reads were retained only if an exact TCR constant sequence was present, and the retained reads were trimmed to 150 nt and grouped according to their 12-nt molecular barcodes. Reads within each barcode group were sub-clustered using a 15% Levenshtein threshold, and quality-weighted consensus sequences were constructed for each RNA molecule. Non-functional sequences were filtered out, along with any lower-count sequence sitting one edit away from another sequence. Barcode sub-clusters with fewer than 20% of the maximum read count were removed, based on fitting two negative binomial distributions. The public sequencing data were trimmed at Q25 with fastp and processed into clonotypes with MiXCR by TCRdb, which kept only in-frame beta chains. Each entry is one CDR3 protein sequence, shown with its most common DNA and genes. TCRdb's processing, not the authors', yielded these V and J calls. The sample data list hundreds of thousands of distinct CDR3 sequences, and about 25% of these were observed just once. Approximately 0.75% of the sample is in the top ten clones.

This clonotype showed up just a few times. Its antigen remains unidentified. The input lacks base qualities; no much larger clone sits a single base away. Naive CD8 T cell libraries were made from approximately 20,000 to 1,000,000 sorted cells using 10%, 30% or 50% of purified RNA. Naive CD8 T cells, defined as CD8+CD4-CCR7+CD45RA+, were FACS-sorted into RLT Plus buffer on a BD FACSAria II. Detection sensitivity was tested by spiking Jurkat RNA equal to some 11 TCR copies' worth into samples containing roughly 19,000-1,100,000 naive CD8 T cells. Enrichment of CD8 T cells was performed with RosetteSep CD8+ T Cell Enrichment Cocktail and Ficoll-Paque, after which ACK red cell lysis was carried out. This sequence originates from a human donor in good health. Some libraries in this study had Jurkat cell RNA spiked in. The sequenced sample consisted of naive CD8+ T cells from blood, with Jurkat cell RNA spiked in. According to the study, the label for this sample's cell subset or site signals: FACS-sorted CD8+CD4-CCR7+CD45RA+ naive T cells.

The DNA reads TGCGCCAGCAGCCAAGACCTCCCCAGCACTAGCACAGATACGCAGTATTTT. It encodes CASSQDLPSTSTDTQYF. The chain links TRBV4-3 with TRBJ2-3; the D gene identity is not certain. V sheds 0 bases and J sheds 0 bases, leaving 13 bases between their ends. The CDR1 and CDR2 encoded by the germline V gene are LGHNA and YSLEER. The CDR3 numbers 17 residues from cysteine through phenylalanine. Only CDR3 DNA remains: 51 bases, in frame from the first base.